These T cell receptor beta chains were read from a single sample in a study of T cell changes during pregnancy in multiple sclerosis. Using immunoSEQ multiplex PCR, the repertoire was profiled, and TCRdb retains in-frame clones only, with some absent. The sample carries tens of thousands of clones, around 93% recorded once. The sample here was CD8+ T cells from peripheral blood mononuclear cells, taken after pregnancy. The receptors here all came from a female donor with multiple sclerosis, enrolled in a pregnancy study. The CDR3 runs from the conserved cysteine through the conserved F or W. Fields, in order: CDR3 length, clone size, V gene, J gene, D gene, CDR3 protein, CDR3 DNA. The D gene is left open where the match is weak. Clone size, where shown, is once, few, many, or a class for clones that have expanded.

15	NA	TRBV7-9	TRBJ1-2	TRBD1	CASSYAPGQDNGYTF	TGTGCCAGCAGCTACGCACCGGGACAGGATAATGGCTACACCTTC
13	NA	TRBV10-1	TRBJ2-7	NA	CASSPRGLGEQYF	TGCGCCAGCTCCCCGCGGGGTTTGGGGGAGCAGTACTTC
15	NA	TRBV27	TRBJ2-5	TRBD2	CASSLSVGLGETQYF	TGTGCCAGCAGTTTAAGTGTCGGACTAGGGGAGACCCAGTACTTC
21	NA	TRBV7-6	TRBJ2-5	NA	CASSLVSPGQLPSWYQETQYF	TGTGCCAGCAGCTTAGTTTCCCCCGGACAGCTTCCATCTTGGTACCAAGAGACCCAGTACTTC
15	NA	TRBV29-1	TRBJ2-1	TRBD2	CSVALLAGVYNEQFF	TGCAGCGTTGCTTTGCTAGCGGGGGTTTACAATGAGCAGTTCTTC
17	NA	TRBV4-1	TRBJ2-6	NA	CASSQARVSPGANVLTF	TGCGCCAGCAGCCAAGCCAGGGTCTCTCCTGGGGCCAACGTCCTGACTTTC
16	once	TRBV4-1	TRBJ2-2	NA	CASSPSGQTNTGELFF	TGCGCCAGCAGCCCATCGGGACAAACGAACACCGGGGAGCTGTTTTTT
15	NA	TRBV7-9	TRBJ2-1	TRBD2	CASSSLGGSLHEQFF	TGTGCCAGCAGCTCCCTAGGCGGGAGCCTCCATGAGCAGTTCTTC
15	NA	TRBV13	TRBJ1-1	TRBD1	CASSPTGGVGTEAFF	TGTGCCAGCAGCCCAACAGGGGGCGTAGGGACTGAAGCTTTCTTT
12	NA	TRBV7-9	TRBJ1-1	NA	CASSSSTTEAFF	TGTGCCAGCAGCTCAAGTACTACTGAAGCTTTCTTT
14	NA	TRBV25-1	TRBJ1-1	NA	CASIRERAHTEAFF	TGTGCCAGCATAAGGGAGAGAGCCCACACTGAAGCTTTCTTT
21	NA	TRBV5-1	TRBJ2-2	TRBD2	CASSFGSGLLAGDFNTGELFF	TGCGCCAGCAGCTTTGGTTCGGGTCTACTAGCGGGGGATTTTAACACCGGGGAGCTGTTTTTT
11	NA	TRBV7-9	TRBJ2-1	NA	CASLGVYEQFF	TGTGCCAGCCTAGGGGTTTACGAGCAGTTCTTC
16	NA	TRBV4-1	TRBJ2-4	TRBD1	CASREGQGYSKNIQYF	TGCGCCAGCAGGGAGGGACAGGGCTACTCCAAAAACATTCAGTACTTC
15	NA	TRBV7-9	TRBJ1-1	TRBD1	CASSSLQGQKTEAFF	TGTGCCAGCAGCTCCTTACAGGGACAGAAAACTGAAGCTTTCTTT
14	NA	TRBV9	TRBJ1-4	TRBD1	CASSARTGSEKLFF	TGTGCCAGCAGCGCGAGGACAGGATCAGAAAAACTGTTTTTT
13	NA	TRBV28	TRBJ2-1	TRBD1	CASSLWTGIEQFF	TGTGCCAGCAGTTTATGGACAGGGATTGAGCAGTTCTTC
16	NA	TRBV7-6	TRBJ1-1	TRBD1	CASSLIQGVMNTEAFF	TGTGCCAGCAGCTTAATTCAGGGGGTTATGAACACTGAAGCTTTCTTT
14	NA	TRBV13	TRBJ1-2	TRBD1	CASSLGQGNYGYTF	TGTGCCAGCAGTCTGGGACAGGGTAACTATGGCTACACCTTC
12	NA	TRBV19	TRBJ1-2	NA	CASLLEGYGYTF	TGTGCCAGTTTACTGGAGGGCTATGGCTACACCTTC
14	NA	TRBV4-1	TRBJ1-1	NA	CASSQFGGDAEAFF	TGCGCCAGCAGCCAGTTCGGGGGGGACGCTGAAGCTTTCTTT
16	NA	TRBV5-1	TRBJ2-5	TRBD2	CASSGGLAGSGETQYF	TGCGCCAGCAGCGGCGGACTAGCGGGATCGGGAGAGACCCAGTACTTC
14	NA	TRBV7-6	TRBJ2-7	NA	CASSTRGNDYEQYF	TGTGCCAGCAGCACCCGGGGAAATGATTACGAGCAGTACTTC
15	NA	TRBV7-3	TRBJ2-6	NA	CASSPDNSGANVLTF	TGTGCCAGCAGCCCGGACAACTCTGGGGCCAACGTCCTGACTTTC
14	NA	TRBV6-5	TRBJ2-7	NA	CASSHQGSSYEQYF	TGTGCCAGCAGCCACCAGGGGAGCTCCTACGAGCAGTACTTC
13	once	TRBV30	TRBJ2-7	TRBD2	CAWSVGGRYEQYF	TGTGCCTGGAGTGTGGGGGGGAGGTACGAGCAGTACTTC
13	NA	TRBV27	TRBJ1-1	NA	CASSAQGNTEAFF	TGTGCCAGCAGCGCACAGGGGAACACTGAAGCTTTCTTT
15	NA	TRBV4-1	TRBJ2-7	NA	CASSQGISHPGEQYF	TGCGCCAGCAGCCAAGGAATTTCCCATCCCGGCGAGCAGTACTTC
15	NA	TRBV9	TRBJ2-7	TRBD2	CASSVGAGDSYEQYF	TGTGCCAGCAGCGTAGGGGCGGGGGACTCCTACGAGCAGTACTTC
18	NA	TRBV11-1	TRBJ2-5	TRBD2	CASSPTGTSGRYQETQYF	TGTGCCAGCAGCCCAACAGGGACTAGCGGGAGGTACCAAGAGACCCAGTACTTC
15	NA	TRBV13	TRBJ2-7	TRBD1	CASSFGTGKNYEQYF	TGTGCCAGCAGCTTCGGGACAGGGAAAAACTACGAGCAGTACTTC
14	NA	TRBV28	TRBJ1-5	NA	CASSLPGGNQPQHF	TGTGCCAGCAGTTTACCAGGGGGCAATCAGCCCCAGCATTTT
15	NA	TRBV6-5	TRBJ2-7	NA	CASSFRETQLNEQYF	TGTGCCAGCAGTTTCCGGGAGACCCAGCTGAACGAGCAGTACTTC
15	NA	TRBV30	TRBJ2-1	TRBD1	CAWSGDRGYYNEQFF	TGTGCCTGGAGTGGGGACAGGGGATATTACAATGAGCAGTTCTTC
11	NA	TRBV11-2	TRBJ2-1	TRBD2	CASSFSGGQFF	TGTGCCAGCAGCTTCAGCGGGGGGCAGTTCTTC
15	NA	TRBV4-1	TRBJ1-1	NA	CASSQGRGSNTEAFF	TGCGCCAGCAGCCAAGGAAGGGGCTCGAACACTGAAGCTTTCTTT
14	NA	TRBV19	TRBJ1-5	NA	CASSWGPLYQPQHF	TGTGCCAGTAGCTGGGGGCCCCTCTATCAGCCCCAGCATTTT
16	NA	TRBV7-6	TRBJ1-1	TRBD1	CASSFQSGTGNTEAFF	TGTGCCAGCAGCTTCCAATCCGGGACAGGGAACACTGAAGCTTTCTTT
15	once	TRBV4-2	TRBJ1-2	NA	CASSQEQGRISGYTF	TGTGCCAGCAGCCAAGAGCAGGGGCGAATAAGTGGCTACACCTTC
15	NA	TRBV27	TRBJ2-2	TRBD2	CASSMTSGVNGELFF	TGTGCCAGCAGTATGACTAGCGGGGTGAACGGGGAGCTGTTTTTT
15	once	TRBV9	TRBJ2-7	NA	CASSVGSISEHEQYF	TGTGCCAGCAGCGTAGGGAGCATATCGGAACACGAGCAGTACTTC
14	NA	TRBV7-9	TRBJ2-7	TRBD1	CASSGLTGLDEQYF	TGTGCCAGCAGCGGGCTGACAGGGTTGGACGAGCAGTACTTC
14	NA	TRBV27	TRBJ2-1	TRBD2	CASSPGLHFNEQFF	TGTGCCAGCAGTCCGGGACTACATTTCAATGAGCAGTTCTTC
14	NA	TRBV11-1	TRBJ2-5	NA	CASSLAAGEETQYF	TGTGCCAGCAGCTTAGCGGCAGGGGAGGAGACCCAGTACTTC
13	NA	TRBV19	TRBJ2-7	NA	CASSNRGSYEQYF	TGTGCCAGTAGTAATCGGGGCTCCTACGAGCAGTACTTC
11	NA	TRBV29-1	TRBJ1-1	NA	CSVVGGTEAFF	TGCAGCGTTGTTGGGGGGACTGAAGCTTTCTTT
14	NA	TRBV4-1	TRBJ2-1	TRBD2	CASSQDPSGYEQFF	TGCGCCAGCAGCCAAGATCCTAGCGGCTATGAGCAGTTCTTC
13	NA	TRBV28	TRBJ2-5	TRBD2	CASSFGLAETQYF	TGTGCCAGCAGTTTCGGACTAGCAGAGACCCAGTACTTC
18	NA	TRBV15	TRBJ1-2	NA	CATSRDYIEALANYGYTF	TGTGCCACCAGCAGAGATTATATCGAGGCACTAGCTAACTATGGCTACACCTTC
15	NA	TRBV4-1	TRBJ2-7	NA	CASSQDDRGYYEQYF	TGCGCCAGCAGCCAAGACGATCGGGGATACTACGAGCAGTACTTC
14	NA	TRBV11-2	TRBJ2-2	NA	CASSLAGNTGELFF	TGTGCCAGCAGCTTAGCAGGGAACACCGGGGAGCTGTTTTTT
14	few	TRBV5-1	TRBJ2-1	TRBD1	CASRSGGSYNEQFF	TGCGCCAGCAGATCAGGGGGCTCCTACAATGAGCAGTTCTTC
15	NA	TRBV5-1	TRBJ2-3	TRBD1	CASSLVGTDTDTQYF	TGCGCCAGCAGCCTGGTCGGGACAGACACAGATACGCAGTATTTT
12	NA	TRBV7-2	TRBJ2-1	TRBD1	CASSRPGQPKFF	TGTGCCAGCAGCCGACCGGGACAGCCCAAGTTCTTC
13	NA	TRBV18	TRBJ1-2	NA	CASSGQDNYGYTF	TGTGCCAGCTCAGGACAAGACAACTATGGCTACACCTTC
13	NA	TRBV27	TRBJ2-1	NA	CASSNRGGIEQFF	TGTGCCAGCAGTAACAGGGGGGGTATTGAGCAGTTCTTC
14	NA	TRBV11-2	TRBJ2-5	NA	CASRFKQDGETQYF	TGTGCCAGCAGATTCAAGCAGGATGGGGAGACCCAGTACTTC
17	NA	TRBV5-5	TRBJ2-1	TRBD2	CASSLANAGGLYNEQFF	TGTGCCAGCAGCTTGGCCAACGCGGGGGGACTTTACAATGAGCAGTTCTTC
15	NA	TRBV19	TRBJ2-7	NA	CASSIVPTGTYEQYF	TGTGCCAGTAGTATAGTTCCCACAGGGACCTACGAGCAGTACTTC
13	NA	TRBV28	TRBJ2-7	NA	CASSLWGAAEQYF	TGTGCCAGCAGTTTGTGGGGAGCGGCCGAGCAGTACTTC